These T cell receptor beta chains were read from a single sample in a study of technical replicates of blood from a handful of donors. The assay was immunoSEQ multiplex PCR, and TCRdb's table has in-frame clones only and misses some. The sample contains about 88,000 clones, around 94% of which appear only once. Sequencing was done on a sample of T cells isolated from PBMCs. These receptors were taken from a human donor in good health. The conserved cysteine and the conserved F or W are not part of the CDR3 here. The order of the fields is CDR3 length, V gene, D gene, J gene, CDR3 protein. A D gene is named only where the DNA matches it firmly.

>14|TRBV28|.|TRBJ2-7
ASSPLYRGLSYEQY
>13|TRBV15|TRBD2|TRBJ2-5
ATSFPREGQETQY
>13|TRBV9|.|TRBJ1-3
ASSGATVSGNTIY
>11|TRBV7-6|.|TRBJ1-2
ASSLWRGNGYT
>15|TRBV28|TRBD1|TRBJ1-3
ASSTDRGLRSGNTIY
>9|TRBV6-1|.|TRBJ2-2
ASRENGELF
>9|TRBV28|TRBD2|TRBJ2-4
ASSSTSGSY
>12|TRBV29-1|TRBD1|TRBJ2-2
SVLRTGGTGELF
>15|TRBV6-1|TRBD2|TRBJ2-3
ASSEAGGRGTRDTQY
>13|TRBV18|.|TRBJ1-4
ASSPANRAVEKLF
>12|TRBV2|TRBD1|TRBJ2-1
ASRVQGAYNEQF
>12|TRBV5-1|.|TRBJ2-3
ASSINGWPDTQY
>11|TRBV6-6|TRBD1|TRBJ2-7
ASGYRGLDEQY
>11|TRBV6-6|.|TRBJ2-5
ATMGRMGETQY
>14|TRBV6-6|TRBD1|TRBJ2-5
ASSYVRGPELVTQY
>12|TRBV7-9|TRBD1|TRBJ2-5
ASSGTGVEETQY
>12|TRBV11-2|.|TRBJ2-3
ASSLASEPDTQY
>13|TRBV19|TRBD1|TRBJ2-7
ASRISGQGSYEQY
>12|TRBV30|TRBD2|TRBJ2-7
AWTLAGVSYEQY
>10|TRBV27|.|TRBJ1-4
ASRRGSEKLF
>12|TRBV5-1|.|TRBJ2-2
ASSLAGYTGELF
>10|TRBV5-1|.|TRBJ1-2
ASSRDLDGYT
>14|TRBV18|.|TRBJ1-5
ASSPRGGAGHQPQH
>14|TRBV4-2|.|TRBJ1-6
ASSPWAGEDNSPLH
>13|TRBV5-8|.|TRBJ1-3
ASSLWLHSGNTIY
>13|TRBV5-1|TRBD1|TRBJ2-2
ASTLGQSNTGELF
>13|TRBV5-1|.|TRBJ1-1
ASSLDYRASAEAF
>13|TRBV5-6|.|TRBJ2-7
ASSSKTGELYEQY
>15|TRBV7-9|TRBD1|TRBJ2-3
ASSLGARTGSTDTQY
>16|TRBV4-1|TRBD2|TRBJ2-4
ASREGLAGGHGKNIQY
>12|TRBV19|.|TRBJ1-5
ASSAESINQPQH
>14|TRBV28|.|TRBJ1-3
ASSLWVGALGNTIY
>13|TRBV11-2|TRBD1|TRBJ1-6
ASNTVNRGDSPLH
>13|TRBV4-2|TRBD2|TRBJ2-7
ASSQIAGGIYEQY
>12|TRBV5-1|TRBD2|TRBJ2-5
ASSPAGVQETQY
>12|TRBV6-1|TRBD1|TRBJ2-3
ASRGDREADTQY
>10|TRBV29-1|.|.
SVEDRTYEQY
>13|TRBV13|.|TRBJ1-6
ASSLRRGENSPLH